These 10 T cell receptor beta chains were sequenced from one sample in a study of tumor and adjacent non-tumor tissue in lung cancer. TCRbeta libraries were built with three rounds of nested PCR, modified from ARM-PCR. TCRdb analysed the multiplex PCR reads with MiXCR anew, one entry per CDR3 protein. The sample yields 75,000 to 90,000 distinct CDR3 sequences, around 76% seen once. The template was RNA from unsorted bulk tissue. The normal lung tissue was taken more than 3 cm from the tumor edge. Material: distant non-tumor lung tissue. Receptor source: a woman in her fifties or sixties with non-small cell lung cancer.

This clonotype is termed medium-sized. In DNA, the CDR3 is TGTGCCAGCAGTGGGGCCGGGGCTGGGACGCAGTATTTT. Amino acid sequence: CASSGAGAGTQYF. The V call is TRBV6-6, the J call TRBJ2-3; the D gene could be TRBD1 or TRBD2 (5 bases each). Germline V gives CDR1 MNHNY, CDR2 SVGAGI (reference sequence). V was pared by 5 bases and J by 9 bases, with 15 bases between. The CDR3 has 13 amino acids.

The chain recombines TRBV5-6 with TRBJ2-7; D unresolved. There are 13 residues in the CDR3. Germline V gene lookup returns CDR1 SGHDT and CDR2 YYEEEE. V was pared by 1 base and J by 2 bases, with 7 bases between. This CDR3 is CASSLIAPYEQYF. In nucleotides, the CDR3 is TGTGCCAGCAGCTTGATAGCCCCCTACGAGCAGTACTTC. The complete variable domain, with remaining parts taken from reference TRBV5-6 and TRBJ2-7, reads DAGVTQSPTHLIKTRGQQVTLRCSPKSGHDTVSWYQQALGQGPQFIFQYYEEEERQRGNFPDRFSGHQFPNYSSELNVNALLLGDSALYLCASSLIAPYEQYFGPGTRLTVT.

In its sample, this clonotype ranks as medium-sized. The chain recombines TRBV11-3 with TRBJ2-1; the D gene is possibly TRBD2 (6 bases). This CDR3 contains 13 residues. The ends were cut back, 1 base at V and 9 bases at J, with 10 bases in the middle. Germline V gene data show CDR1 as SGHNT and CDR2 as YENEEA. Written as DNA, the CDR3 is TGTGCCAGCAGCTTAGTGGACGGGGGTGAGCAGTTCTTC. Its translation: CASSLVDGGEQFF.

In the case of this clonotype: Since a much larger clone is just one base distant, this may be a read error. The rearrangement joins TRBV18 to TRBJ2-1; D unresolved. The CDR3 length is 14 residues. Germline values: CDR1 KGHSH, CDR2 LQKENI. V lost 2 bases and J lost 14, with 19 bases in between. The CDR3 DNA follows: TGTGCCAGCTCACCATCCCCTAAGTGGTCGGTAGAGTTCTTC. Protein: CASSPSPKWSVEFF.

As concerns this clonotype: This may be a read error, as it is one base from a much larger clone. The gene calls are TRBV7-2 and TRBJ2-7; possibly TRBD1 for D (5 bases). The CDR3 runs to 14 residues. V was cut by 1 base and J by 3 bases, with 10 bases left in between. Looked up from germline, CDR1 is SGHTA and CDR2 is FQGNSA. CDR3 amino acids: CASSLDQGFYEQYF. CDR3 bases: TGTGCCAGCAGCTTAGATCAGGGCTTCTACGAGCAGTACTTC.

Concerning this clonotype: The conserved phenylalanine or tryptophan is not found at the CDR3 terminus, so this likely reflects a read error. The DNA is left out, because the CDR3 cannot be placed on it with certainty; the CDR3 is given as TCRdb lists it. This chain uses TRBV11-2 with TRBJ2-3. CDR1 is SGHAT, CDR2 FQNNGV, per germline. The CDR3 is 15 residues long, counting both termini. CDR3 loop: CASSLGSFSTDTEYL.

The chain links TRBV6-6 to TRBJ1-3, with D possibly being TRBD1 (6 bases). CDR3 length: 17 residues. V lost 4 bases, J lost 2 bases, and 18 bases lay in between. From germline, CDR1 is MNHNY and CDR2 SVGAGI (reference sequence). This chain's CDR3 is CASSFTGAGDPGNTIYF. The CDR3 nucleotides read TGTGCCAGCAGTTTTACCGGGGCAGGGGACCCTGGAAACACCATATATTTT.

The V call is TRBV5-6, the J call TRBJ2-4; D may be TRBD1 or TRBD2 (5 bases each). Per germline, CDR1 SGHDT and CDR2 YYEEEE. Deletions cut 4 bases from V and 0 bases from J, with 26 bases between. This CDR3 region has 20 residues. The CDR3 protein is CASSLNKRGTRHGAKNIQYF. CDR3 nucleotides: TGTGCCAGCAGCCTCAATAAGAGGGGTACCCGCCATGGAGCCAAAAACATTCAGTACTTC.

Comments on this clonotype: Possible read error: a much larger clone is one base away. This chain joins TRBV20-1 and TRBJ1-6; D is possibly TRBD1 (6 bases). The CDR3 is 15 amino acids. In germline, CDR1 is DFQATT, CDR2 SNEGSKA (reference sequence). CDR3 sequence reads: CSAREYGGQNLPLHF. The DNA of the CDR3 is TGCAGTGCTAGAGAGTACGGGGGGCAGAATTTACCCCTCCACTTT.

This clonotype was detected once. The CDR3 does not end in the conserved phenylalanine or tryptophan, so this is likely a read error. The limits of the CDR3 on the DNA are not certain, so only TCRdb's listed CDR3 is given. The chain joins TRBV6-1 to TRBJ1-5. From germline, CDR1 is MNHNS and CDR2 SASEGT. The CDR3 numbers 15 amino acids, ends counted. CDR3 in amino acids: CASRTGPGLPQPLHI.